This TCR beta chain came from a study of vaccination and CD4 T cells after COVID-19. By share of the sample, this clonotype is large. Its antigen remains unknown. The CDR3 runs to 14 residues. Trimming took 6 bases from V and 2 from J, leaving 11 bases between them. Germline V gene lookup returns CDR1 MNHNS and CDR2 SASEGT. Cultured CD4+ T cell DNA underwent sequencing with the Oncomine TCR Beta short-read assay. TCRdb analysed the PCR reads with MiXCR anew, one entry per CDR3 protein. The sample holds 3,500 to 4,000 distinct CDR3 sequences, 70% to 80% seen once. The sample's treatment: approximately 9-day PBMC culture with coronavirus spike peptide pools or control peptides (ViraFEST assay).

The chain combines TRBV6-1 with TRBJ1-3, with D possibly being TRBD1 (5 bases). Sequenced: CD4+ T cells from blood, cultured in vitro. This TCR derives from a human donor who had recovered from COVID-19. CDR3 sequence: CASSEKGTGNTIYF. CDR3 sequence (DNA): TGTGCCAGCAGCGAAAAGGGGACTGGAAACACCATATATTTT.